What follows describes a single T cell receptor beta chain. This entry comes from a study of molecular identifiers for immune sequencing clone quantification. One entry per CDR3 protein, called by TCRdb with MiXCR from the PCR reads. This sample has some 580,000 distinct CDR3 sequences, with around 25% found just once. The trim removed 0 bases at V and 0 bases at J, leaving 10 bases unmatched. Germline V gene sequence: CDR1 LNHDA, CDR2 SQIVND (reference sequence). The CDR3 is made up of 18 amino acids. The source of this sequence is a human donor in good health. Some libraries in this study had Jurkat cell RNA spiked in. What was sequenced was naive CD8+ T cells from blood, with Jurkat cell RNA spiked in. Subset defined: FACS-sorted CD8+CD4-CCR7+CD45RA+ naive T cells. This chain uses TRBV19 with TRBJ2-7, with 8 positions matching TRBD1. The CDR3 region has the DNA TGTGCCAGTAGTATAGATCACGGGACAGGCGAAATCTCCTACGAGCAGTACTTC. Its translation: CASSIDHGTGEISYEQYF. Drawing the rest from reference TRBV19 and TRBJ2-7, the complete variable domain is DGGITQSPKYLFRKEGQNVTLSCEQNLNHDAMYWYRQDPGQGLRLIYYSQIVNDFQKGDIAEGYSVSREKKESFPLTVTSAQKNPTAFYLCASSIDHGTGEISYEQYFGPGTRLTVT.